The rows below give T cell receptor beta chains drawn from one sample of a study of OX40 agonist ivuxolimab in advanced cancers. The protocol was immunoSEQ multiplex PCR, while the TCRdb copy is restricted to in-frame clones and leaves out a portion. The repertoire includes tens of thousands of clones, 85% to 90% of them detected once, and roughly 2.1% sits in the top ten. The sample in question was CD4+ or CD8+ T cells sorted from blood, obtained in a trial of the OX40 agonist ivuxolimab. These receptors came from an adult with an advanced solid tumor such as melanoma, head and neck, liver or kidney cancer. Each CDR3 is given with its conserved first and last residue. The D gene is left open where the match is weak. Clone size, where shown, is once, few, many, or a class for clones that have expanded.

D: NA
size: NA
J: TRBJ2-5
V: TRBV7-9
DNA: TGTGCCACCGCCGCCCAGGAAACCCAGTACTTC
CDR3: CATAAQETQYF

D: TRBD1
size: NA
J: TRBJ2-5
V: TRBV6-6
DNA: TGTGCCAGCAGTAAACAGGGACAGGGAGGGGAGACCCAGTACTTC
CDR3: CASSKQGQGGETQYF

D: NA
size: NA
J: TRBJ1-3
V: TRBV5-5
DNA: TGTGCCAGCAGCTTGGGTGCAGGAAACACCATATATTTT
CDR3: CASSLGAGNTIYF

D: NA
size: NA
J: TRBJ1-1
V: TRBV5-1
DNA: TGCGCCAGCAGCTTGATTGGGCCCTCGAGTAGGACTGAAGCTTTCTTT
CDR3: CASSLIGPSSRTEAFF

D: NA
size: NA
J: TRBJ2-1
V: TRBV6-5
DNA: TGTGCCAGCAGTTACCTTAGAGGAGGCACCTACAATGAGCAGTTCTTC
CDR3: CASSYLRGGTYNEQFF

D: NA
size: NA
J: TRBJ2-3
V: TRBV7-3
DNA: TGTGCCAGCAGCTTAACAGGCCAGGGCACAGATACGCAGTATTTT
CDR3: CASSLTGQGTDTQYF

D: TRBD1
size: few
J: TRBJ1-2
V: TRBV6-7
DNA: TGTGCCAGTAGGACAGGGGGCTCGGGTGACACCTTC
CDR3: CASRTGGSGDTF

D: NA
size: NA
J: TRBJ1-5
V: TRBV6-5
DNA: TGTGCCAGCAGTCCCAGACCCAATCAGCCCCAGCATTTT
CDR3: CASSPRPNQPQHF

D: NA
size: NA
J: TRBJ1-1
V: TRBV20-1
DNA: TGCAGTGCCGAGGGGAACACTGAAGCTTTCTTT
CDR3: CSAEGNTEAFF

D: TRBD2
size: few
J: TRBJ2-3
V: TRBV2
DNA: TGTGCCAGCAGTTGGCTAGCGGGATCTTTACCTAGCACAGATACGCAGTATTTT
CDR3: CASSWLAGSLPSTDTQYF

D: TRBD1
size: NA
J: TRBJ2-4
V: TRBV7-9
DNA: TGTGCCAGCAGCGCCTGGACAGGGGAGGACAAAAACATTCAGTACTTC
CDR3: CASSAWTGEDKNIQYF

D: NA
size: NA
J: TRBJ2-7
V: TRBV27
DNA: TGTGCCAGCAGTCCCGGGGGTAGCGAGACCTACGAGCAGTACTTC
CDR3: CASSPGGSETYEQYF

D: TRBD1
size: few
J: TRBJ1-2
V: TRBV6-1
DNA: TGTGCCAGCTACAGGGGGCTCGGCTATGGCTACACCTTC
CDR3: CASYRGLGYGYTF

D: TRBD1
size: few
J: TRBJ1-5
V: TRBV6-1
DNA: TGTGCCAGCAGTACAGGGACAGATCAGCCCCAGCATTTT
CDR3: CASSTGTDQPQHF

D: TRBD1
size: NA
J: TRBJ1-5
V: TRBV28
DNA: TGTGCCAGCACGACAGGGACTGTTCAGCCCCAGCATTTT
CDR3: CASTTGTVQPQHF

D: TRBD2
size: NA
J: TRBJ2-7
V: TRBV6-5
DNA: TGTGCCAGCAGCCAGCGAGCGGGAGAGTACGAGCAGTACTTC
CDR3: CASSQRAGEYEQYF

D: NA
size: NA
J: TRBJ2-7
V: TRBV27
DNA: TGTGCCAGCAGTTCTCCAGTGAGCTCCTACGAGCAGTACTTC
CDR3: CASSSPVSSYEQYF

D: TRBD2
size: NA
J: TRBJ2-5
V: TRBV4-1
DNA: TGCGCCAGCAGCCGGATAGCGGGAGTGTCCCCAGAGACCCAGTACTTC
CDR3: CASSRIAGVSPETQYF

D: TRBD2
size: NA
J: TRBJ2-1
V: TRBV7-2
DNA: TGTGCCAGCAGCTTAGGGACTAGCGGTCAAGGTGAGCAGTTCTTC
CDR3: CASSLGTSGQGEQFF

D: NA
size: NA
J: TRBJ2-3
V: TRBV30
DNA: TGTGCCTGGAGTGTACGGGCAACAGATACGCAGTATTTT
CDR3: CAWSVRATDTQYF

D: NA
size: NA
J: TRBJ2-6
V: TRBV9
DNA: TGTGCCAGCAGCGCCCGGAGTTCTGGGGCCAACGTCCTGACTTTC
CDR3: CASSARSSGANVLTF

D: TRBD2
size: NA
J: TRBJ2-5
V: TRBV7-3
DNA: TGTGCCAGCAGTCAACTAGCGGGAGAGACCCAGTACTTC
CDR3: CASSQLAGETQYF

D: NA
size: NA
J: TRBJ1-3
V: TRBV7-9
DNA: TGTGCCAGCAGCTCTTTCGAGCAAACCATATATTTT
CDR3: CASSSFEQTIYF

D: NA
size: NA
J: TRBJ2-7
V: TRBV14
DNA: TGTGCCAGCAGCCAATCTCCTAGAGCCGAGCAGTACTTC
CDR3: CASSQSPRAEQYF

D: TRBD2
size: NA
J: TRBJ2-3
V: TRBV29-1
DNA: TGCAGCGGAAAGAGCGGGAGATTGACAGATACGCAGTATTTT
CDR3: CSGKSGRLTDTQYF

D: NA
size: once
J: TRBJ1-2
V: TRBV4-1
DNA: TGCGCCAGCAGCCAGCTTAGGGCGGGTTTCACAACATCCTATGGCTACACCTTC
CDR3: CASSQLRAGFTTSYGYTF

D: TRBD2
size: NA
J: TRBJ2-1
V: TRBV9
DNA: TGTGCCAGCAGCGTAGGGAGCGGGACTACCTACAATGAGCAGTTCTTC
CDR3: CASSVGSGTTYNEQFF

D: NA
size: NA
J: TRBJ1-5
V: TRBV15
DNA: TGTGCCACCAGCAGAGATATGGGTCAGCCCCAGCATTTT
CDR3: CATSRDMGQPQHF

D: NA
size: few
J: TRBJ2-1
V: TRBV19
DNA: TGTGCCAGTAGTATCGGGTTTAGGCGTGATGAGCAGTTCTTC
CDR3: CASSIGFRRDEQFF

D: NA
size: NA
J: TRBJ2-7
V: TRBV5-1
DNA: TGCGCCAGCAGCACCTTGGGCAGGGTGTCCGGCGAGCAGTACTTC
CDR3: CASSTLGRVSGEQYF

D: TRBD2
size: NA
J: TRBJ2-7
V: TRBV28
DNA: TGTGCCAGCATTCCGGTAGCGGGAGGATCCTACGAGCAGTACTTC
CDR3: CASIPVAGGSYEQYF

D: TRBD2
size: NA
J: TRBJ2-1
V: TRBV5-4
DNA: TGTGCCAGCAGCTCCGGGACTAGCGACTACAATGAGCAGTTCTTC
CDR3: CASSSGTSDYNEQFF

D: NA
size: once
J: TRBJ2-3
V: TRBV28
DNA: TGTGCCAGCAACCAGGGCCACACAGATACGCAGTATTTT
CDR3: CASNQGHTDTQYF

D: TRBD2
size: few
J: TRBJ2-3
V: TRBV27
DNA: TGTGCCAGCAGTTTGGCTAGCGGGTCAGCAGATACGCAGTATTTT
CDR3: CASSLASGSADTQYF

D: NA
size: NA
J: TRBJ2-2
V: TRBV7-3
DNA: TGTGCCAGCAGCTCCGAATCGGGACTGGGTAACACCGGGGAGCTGTTTTTT
CDR3: CASSSESGLGNTGELFF

D: TRBD2
size: NA
J: TRBJ2-5
V: TRBV11-3
DNA: TGTGCCAGCAGCCTGGGACTAGCGGGAGACCAAGAGACCCAGTACTTC
CDR3: CASSLGLAGDQETQYF

D: TRBD1
size: few
J: TRBJ2-5
V: TRBV5-1
DNA: TGCGCCAGCAGCTTGGGACAGGGACCAGAGACCCAGTACTTC
CDR3: CASSLGQGPETQYF

D: TRBD2
size: NA
J: TRBJ2-1
V: TRBV29-1
DNA: TGCAGCGTTATACTAGCGGGACGAAATGAGCAGTTCTTC
CDR3: CSVILAGRNEQFF

D: NA
size: many
J: TRBJ1-2
V: TRBV28
DNA: TGTGCCAGCAGTTGGGCACAGAATGGCTACACCTTC
CDR3: CASSWAQNGYTF

D: TRBD1
size: NA
J: TRBJ2-3
V: TRBV9
DNA: TGTGCCAGCAGCGTAGTCTCACAGGGGGCACTAGATACGCAGTATTTT
CDR3: CASSVVSQGALDTQYF

D: TRBD2
size: few
J: TRBJ2-3
V: TRBV10-1
DNA: TGCGCCAGTGAGGGACTAGCGGGAGGCACAGATACGCAGTATTTT
CDR3: CASEGLAGGTDTQYF

D: NA
size: NA
J: TRBJ1-2
V: TRBV5-5
DNA: TGTGCCAGCAGGGCACAGGGTGACTATGGCTACACCTTC
CDR3: CASRAQGDYGYTF

D: NA
size: NA
J: TRBJ2-3
V: TRBV21-1
DNA: TGTGCCAGCAGCAAAGGGGGCGGGAGTGGTACAGATACGCAGTATTTT
CDR3: CASSKGGGSGTDTQYF

D: NA
size: NA
J: TRBJ2-3
V: TRBV7-3
DNA: TGTGCCAGCAGCTTAAACGATGGTACAGATACGCAGTATTTT
CDR3: CASSLNDGTDTQYF

D: TRBD2
size: NA
J: TRBJ2-3
V: TRBV5-1
DNA: TGCGCCAGCAGCTTCATTAGCGGGGGAACAGATACGCAGTATTTT
CDR3: CASSFISGGTDTQYF

D: NA
size: NA
J: TRBJ2-1
V: TRBV11-2
DNA: TGTGCCAGCAGCTTAGGTCCTGATGAGCAGTTCTTC
CDR3: CASSLGPDEQFF

D: TRBD1
size: NA
J: TRBJ1-1
V: TRBV6-1
DNA: TGTGCCAGCAGTGAAGGTCAGGGGGCGGACACTGAAGCTTTCTTT
CDR3: CASSEGQGADTEAFF

D: TRBD2
size: NA
J: TRBJ2-3
V: TRBV10-2
DNA: TGCGCCAGCAGTGCGACGGGACTAGCGGGAGGTGATACGCAGTATTTT
CDR3: CASSATGLAGGDTQYF

D: NA
size: NA
J: TRBJ1-1
V: TRBV28
DNA: TGTGCCAGCAGGCGGGACGACCAGAAAGCTTTCTTT
CDR3: CASRRDDQKAFF

D: NA
size: NA
J: TRBJ1-1
V: TRBV5-4
DNA: TGTGCCAGCAGCTTGGTTGAGATGAACACTGAAGCTTTCTTT
CDR3: CASSLVEMNTEAFF

D: NA
size: NA
J: TRBJ2-7
V: TRBV6-1
DNA: TGTGCCAGCAGTGAAGCGTCAGGGTTTCTTGGGATGGAATACGAGCAGTACTTC
CDR3: CASSEASGFLGMEYEQYF

D: NA
size: NA
J: TRBJ2-5
V: TRBV6-1
DNA: TGTGCCGTGCAGGGTTCCTCCAAGGTACAAGAGACCCAGTACTTC
CDR3: CAVQGSSKVQETQYF

D: NA
size: NA
J: TRBJ2-1
V: TRBV12-2
DNA: TGTGCAAGTCGCTTAGCGCGGGATTTAGGGGCTAAGGTTTACAATGAGCAGTTCTTC
CDR3: CASRLARDLGAKVYNEQFF

D: TRBD2
size: NA
J: TRBJ2-3
V: TRBV2
DNA: TGTGCCAGCAACATGGAGATTACTAGCGGGACCAGCACAGATACGCAGTATTTT
CDR3: CASNMEITSGTSTDTQYF